The entry below gives a single T cell receptor beta chain sequence along with its context. This record belongs to a study of control samples from healthy donors and cancer patients. Per germline, CDR1 SGHRS and CDR2 YFSETQ. The CDR3 is 13 amino acids. The V gene lost 2 bases and the J gene lost 3 bases, with 9 bases spanning the gap. Data came from immunoSEQ multiplex PCR; TCRdb stores just in-frame clones and leaves some out. The sample holds over 100,000 clones, around 90% seen once. This clonotype was sampled from a man aged 35 to 55 in good health. Input material: blood. The chain recombines TRBV5-1 with TRBJ2-7; D gene uncertain. CDR3 sequence: CASSLMDGYEQYF. Written as DNA, the CDR3 is TGCGCCAGCAGCTTAATGGATGGCTACGAGCAGTACTTC.